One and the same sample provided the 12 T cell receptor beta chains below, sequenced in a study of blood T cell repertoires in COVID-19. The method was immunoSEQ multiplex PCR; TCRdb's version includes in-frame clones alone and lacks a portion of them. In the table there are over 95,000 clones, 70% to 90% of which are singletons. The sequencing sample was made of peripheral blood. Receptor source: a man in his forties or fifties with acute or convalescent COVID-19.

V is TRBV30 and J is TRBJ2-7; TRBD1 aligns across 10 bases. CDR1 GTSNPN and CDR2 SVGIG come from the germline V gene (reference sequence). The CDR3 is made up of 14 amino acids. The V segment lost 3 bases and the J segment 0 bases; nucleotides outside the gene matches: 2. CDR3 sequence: CAWRDRGLSYEQYF. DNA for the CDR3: TGTGCCTGGAGAGACAGGGGGCTCTCCTACGAGCAGTACTTC. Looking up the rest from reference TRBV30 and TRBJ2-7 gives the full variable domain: SQTIHQWPATLVQPVGSPLSLECTVEGTSNPNLYWYRQAAGRGLQLLFYSVGIGQISSEVPQNLSASRPQDRQFILSSKKLLLSDSGFYLCAWRDRGLSYEQYFGPGTRLTVT.

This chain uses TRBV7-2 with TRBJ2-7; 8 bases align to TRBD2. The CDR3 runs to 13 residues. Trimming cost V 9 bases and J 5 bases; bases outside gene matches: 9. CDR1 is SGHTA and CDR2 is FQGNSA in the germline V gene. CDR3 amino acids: CASRRGASDEQYF. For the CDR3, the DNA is TGTGCCAGTAGGCGGGGGGCGTCTGACGAGCAGTACTTC.

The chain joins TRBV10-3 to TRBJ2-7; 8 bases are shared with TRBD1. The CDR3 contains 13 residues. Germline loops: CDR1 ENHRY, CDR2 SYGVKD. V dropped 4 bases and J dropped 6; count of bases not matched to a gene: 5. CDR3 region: CAISAQGATEQYF. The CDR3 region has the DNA TGTGCCATCAGTGCGCAGGGGGCGACCGAGCAGTACTTC.

The CDR3 protein is CATSDPGQGSHEQFF. CDR3 coding DNA: TGTGCCACCAGTGACCCGGGACAGGGTTCCCATGAGCAGTTCTTC. The chain joins TRBV24-1 to TRBJ2-1; 9 bases line up with TRBD1. Germline CDR1 KGHDR, CDR2 SFDVKD. This CDR3 has 15 residues. Trimming removed 4 bases from V and 8 bases from J; junction bases left unmatched: 8.

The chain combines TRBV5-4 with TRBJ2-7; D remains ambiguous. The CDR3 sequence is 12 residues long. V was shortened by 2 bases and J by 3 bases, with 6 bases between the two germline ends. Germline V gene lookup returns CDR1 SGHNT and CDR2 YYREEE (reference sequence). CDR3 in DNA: TGTGCCAGCAGCTTCAACAGCTACGAGCAGTACTTC. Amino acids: CASSFNSYEQYF.

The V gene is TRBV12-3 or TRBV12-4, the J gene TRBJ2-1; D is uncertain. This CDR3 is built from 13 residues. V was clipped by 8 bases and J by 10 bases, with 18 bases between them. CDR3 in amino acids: CASVIFEVNEQFF. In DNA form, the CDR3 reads TGTGCCAGCGTGATATTTGAGGTAAACGAGCAGTTCTTC.

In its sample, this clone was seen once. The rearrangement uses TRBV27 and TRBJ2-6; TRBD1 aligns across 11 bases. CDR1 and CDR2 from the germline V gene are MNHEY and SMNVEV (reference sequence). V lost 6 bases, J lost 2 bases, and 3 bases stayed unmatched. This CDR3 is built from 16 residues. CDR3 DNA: TGTGCCAGCAGGATGGGACAGGGGGCTGGGGCCAACGTCCTGACTTTC. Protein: CASRMGQGAGANVLTF.

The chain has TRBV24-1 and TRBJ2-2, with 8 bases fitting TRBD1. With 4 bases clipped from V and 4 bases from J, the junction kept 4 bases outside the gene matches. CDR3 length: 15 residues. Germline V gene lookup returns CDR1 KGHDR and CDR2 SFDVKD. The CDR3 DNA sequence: TGTGCCACCAGTGACGCCAGGGGGCTCACCGGGGAGCTGTTTTTT. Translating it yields CATSDARGLTGELFF.

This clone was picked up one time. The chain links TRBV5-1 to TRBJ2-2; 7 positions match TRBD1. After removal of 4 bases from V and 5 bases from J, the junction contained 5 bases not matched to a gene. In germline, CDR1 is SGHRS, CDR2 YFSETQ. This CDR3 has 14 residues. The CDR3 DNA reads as TGCGCCAGCAGCCGACAGGGTATGACCGGGGAGCTGTTTTTT. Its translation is CASSRQGMTGELFF.

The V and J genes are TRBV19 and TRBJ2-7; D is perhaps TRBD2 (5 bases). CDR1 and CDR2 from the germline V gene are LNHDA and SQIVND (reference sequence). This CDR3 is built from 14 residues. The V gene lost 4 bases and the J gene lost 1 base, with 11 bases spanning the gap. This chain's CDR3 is CASSRLAGSYEQYF. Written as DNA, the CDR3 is TGTGCCAGTAGTAGGCTAGCCGGGTCCTACGAGCAGTACTTC.

The CDR3 DNA follows: TGTGCCAGCAGCCCACCTAGCTCCTATAATTCACCCCTCCACTTT. This sequence encodes CASSPPSSYNSPLHF. This chain joins TRBV7-9 and TRBJ1-6, with D uncertain. CDR1 and CDR2 from the germline V gene are SEHNR and FQNEAQ (reference sequence). The V end lost 5 bases, the J end lost 0 bases, and 8 bases lay between the germline ends. The CDR3 totals 15 residues.

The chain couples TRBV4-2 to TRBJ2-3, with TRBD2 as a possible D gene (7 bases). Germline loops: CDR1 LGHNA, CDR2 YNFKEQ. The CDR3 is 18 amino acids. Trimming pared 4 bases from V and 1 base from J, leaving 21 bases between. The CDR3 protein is CASSLRPTGTIGTDTQYF. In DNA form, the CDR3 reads TGTGCCAGCAGCCTCCGACCAACAGGGACTATCGGCACAGATACGCAGTATTTT.